The source of this T cell receptor beta chain is a study of TIL therapy for anti-PD-1-resistant metastatic lung cancer. Germline V gene data show CDR1 as SGHAT and CDR2 as FQNNGV. CDR3 length: 18 amino acids. The time point denotes: pre-treatment sample, taken before nivolumab and TIL therapy. Most excised metastases sampled were pleural nodules or supraclavicular lymph nodes. Patients were adults with stage 4 NSCLC. Sequencing used immunoSEQ v3. Method: immunoSEQ multiplex PCR; TCRdb's copy keeps in-frame clones and lacks some. In the table there are 20,000 to 30,000 clones, about two thirds of which are singletons.

V and J are TRBV11-2 and TRBJ2-5; D may match TRBD1 or TRBD2 (6 bases each). The J call could be wrong; TRBJ2-7 is a better fit for the DNA end. The clonotype comes from a person aged 25-85 years with non-small cell lung cancer. This specimen was tumor tissue, taken at baseline. Written as DNA, the CDR3 is TGTGCCAGCAGCCCAGTCAGCCGGGGGCGCGGGATCTCCTACGAGCAGTACTTC. Its protein product is CASSPVSRGRGISYEQYF.